A selection of T cell receptor beta chains follows, all from one sample in a study of blood T cell repertoires in COVID-19. Only in-frame clones appear in the TCRdb table, and some are missing; sequencing was by immunoSEQ multiplex PCR. The sample consists of about 26,000 clones, 90% of them appearing once. Material: peripheral blood. The receptors stem from a human donor in a cohort sampled during active COVID-19. Each CDR3 is given with its conserved first and last residue. The D gene is left open where the match is weak. Size is omitted from some rows. Given values are once, few, many or a class for expanded clones.

TRBV5-4,-,-,TRBJ2-7,TGTGCCAGCAGACGATATGGCGGAACCTACGAGCAGTACTTC,CASRRYGGTYEQYF
TRBV7-2,-,-,TRBJ2-3,TGTGCCAGCAGCTTAGGCGAGTCTAGCACAGATACGCAGTATTTT,CASSLGESSTDTQYF
TRBV5-6,-,-,TRBJ1-5,TGTGCCAGCAGCTTGTCAGGGGTACAGCCCCAGCATTTT,CASSLSGVQPQHF
TRBV6-1,-,-,TRBJ1-2,TGTGCCAGCAGTGAACGTAGAGAAGCTGGCTACACCTTC,CASSERREAGYTF
TRBV5-6,-,TRBD1,TRBJ2-5,TGTGCCAGCAGCCCCGATACAGGGGAGTTCGGAGAGACCCAGTACTTC,CASSPDTGEFGETQYF
TRBV3-1/TRBV3-2,-,-,TRBJ2-5,TGTGCCAGCAGCCTCCGGGGTCAAGAGACCCAGTACTTC,CASSLRGQETQYF
TRBV12-5,-,-,TRBJ2-5,TGTGCTAGTGGTTTGCGAGCGGTAGGTGAGACCCAGTACTTC,CASGLRAVGETQYF
TRBV28,-,TRBD2,TRBJ2-1,TGTGCCAGCAGTCTCCTGGGGGGGATAAGGGACAATGAGCAGTTCTTC,CASSLLGGIRDNEQFF
TRBV7-8,-,-,TRBJ2-6,TGTGCCAGCAGCCAAAGTCCGGTGGGGGCCAACGTCCTGACTTTC,CASSQSPVGANVLTF
TRBV7-2,-,TRBD2,TRBJ2-3,TGTGCCAGCAGCTTAGTAGCTAGCGGGAGTTCAGATACGCAGTATTTT,CASSLVASGSSDTQYF
TRBV28,once,-,TRBJ2-2,TGTGCCAGCAGTTTGATAGCACCATTGAGCGGGGAGCTGTTTTTT,CASSLIAPLSGELFF
TRBV18,once,-,TRBJ2-1,TGTGCCAGCTCACCACCGGCGGGAAGAATCTACAATGAGCAGTTCTTC,CASSPPAGRIYNEQFF
TRBV5-4,-,-,TRBJ1-6,TGTGCCAGCAGCCCGGGGGGGCGGACCAATTCACCCCTCCACTTT,CASSPGGRTNSPLHF
TRBV4-3,-,-,TRBJ2-1,TGCGCCAGCAGCCAAGGGCACGCAAGCGATGAGCAGTTCTTC,CASSQGHASDEQFF
TRBV29-1,-,-,TRBJ2-5,TGCAGCGGGGAGGGGGGCGAGACCCAGTACTTC,CSGEGGETQYF
TRBV10-3,-,TRBD2,TRBJ2-7,TGTGCCATCAGTGAGTCGAAGGCTAGCGGAGCCTACGAGCAGTACTTC,CAISESKASGAYEQYF
TRBV2,-,TRBD1,TRBJ2-2,TGTGCCAGCAGTGAAACGACAGGGGCCGGGACCGGGGAGCTGTTTTTT,CASSETTGAGTGELFF
TRBV12-5,-,-,TRBJ2-7,TGTGCTAGTGGTGGGGTCGGTGGGGGACTCTACGAGCAGTACTTC,CASGGVGGGLYEQYF
TRBV5-8,-,-,TRBJ1-6,TGTGCCAGCACCCCCCGGAGGAATTCACCCCTCCACTTT,CASTPRRNSPLHF
TRBV14,-,-,TRBJ1-1,TGTGCCAGCAGCCACGGGTTAAGGGGGACGGAAGCTTTCTTT,CASSHGLRGTEAFF
TRBV6-2/TRBV6-3,-,-,TRBJ1-1,TGTGCCAGCAGTAGGACAGAGTCCATGAACACTGAAGCTTTCTTT,CASSRTESMNTEAFF
TRBV19,-,TRBD1,TRBJ1-5,TGTGCCAGTAGTAGGAAGGGACAGAGCAATCAGCCCCAGCATTTT,CASSRKGQSNQPQHF
TRBV6-5,-,TRBD1,TRBJ1-1,TGTGCCAGCATAGGACAGGGGGCCCCTGAAGCTTTCTTT,CASIGQGAPEAFF
TRBV6-5,-,TRBD1,TRBJ2-7,TGTGCCAGCAGTTACCCAGGGGGCTACGAGCAGTACTTC,CASSYPGGYEQYF
TRBV27,-,-,TRBJ1-3,TGTGCCAGCAGTCCGCGCAGGGCAAACACCATATATTTT,CASSPRRANTIYF
TRBV19,-,TRBD1,TRBJ1-5,TGTGCCAGTACCACGACCGGACAGGGCAATCAGCCCCAGCATTTT,CASTTTGQGNQPQHF
TRBV12-3/TRBV12-4,few,-,TRBJ2-1,TGTGCCAGCAGTACTTGGGGGGGCAGCGAGCAGTTCTTC,CASSTWGGSEQFF
TRBV5-1,-,-,TRBJ2-7,TGCGCCAGCAGCTTGGGAGGGTCCGCTATTGAGCAGTACTTC,CASSLGGSAIEQYF
TRBV28,-,TRBD2,TRBJ2-1,TGTGCCAGCAGTTTATTAGCGGGAAGTAATGATGAGCAGTTCTTC,CASSLLAGSNDEQFF
TRBV24-1,-,TRBD1,TRBJ1-2,TGTGCCACCAGTGATGGGACAGCCTATGGCTACACCTTC,CATSDGTAYGYTF
TRBV10-3,-,-,TRBJ2-1,TGTGCCATCAGTGAAGGACAGCACAATGAGCAGTTCTTC,CAISEGQHNEQFF
TRBV5-1,few,TRBD1,TRBJ2-6,TGCGCCAGCAGCTTGGCGGGACAGGGCATGCCTGGGGCCAACGTCCTGACTTTC,CASSLAGQGMPGANVLTF
TRBV6-2/TRBV6-3,few,-,TRBJ2-2,TGTGCCAGCAGTTCTATGGGGCCTCAAACCAACACCGGGGAGCTGTTTTTT,CASSSMGPQTNTGELFF
TRBV25-1,-,TRBD1,TRBJ1-2,TGTGCCAGCGACGCCGGGACAGTGCATGGCTACACCTTC,CASDAGTVHGYTF
TRBV28,few,-,TRBJ2-7,TGTGCCACGGAGGGGGCGCGCTACGAGCAGTACTTC,CATEGARYEQYF
TRBV6-5,-,TRBD2,TRBJ2-1,TGTGCCAGCAGCCGAGCGGGACTAGCGGGAGGACCATTCTTC,CASSRAGLAGGPFF
TRBV28,-,TRBD2,TRBJ2-7,TGTGCCAGCACCCTAAGACTAGCGACCTACGAGCAGTACTTC,CASTLRLATYEQYF
TRBV10-3,-,TRBD1,TRBJ2-2,TGTGCCTCAAACCCCGGGACAGGGGTGACCGGGGAGCTGTTTTTT,CASNPGTGVTGELFF
TRBV7-2,few,TRBD2,TRBJ2-7,TGTGCCAGCAGCTTACTACCACTGACTAGCGGGGCCTACGAGCAGTACTTC,CASSLLPLTSGAYEQYF
TRBV6-1,-,-,TRBJ1-5,TGTGCCAGCAGTGACGTCCAGCGGCGGCCCCAGCATTTT,CASSDVQRRPQHF
TRBV5-1,-,-,TRBJ2-5,TGCGCCAGCAGCTTGCCGGAGGGAGACGAGACCCAGTACTTC,CASSLPEGDETQYF
TRBV2,-,TRBD1,TRBJ1-4,TGTGCCAGCAGTACAACCCCGGGACAGGCAACTAATGAAAAACTGTTTTTT,CASSTTPGQATNEKLFF
TRBV6-5,once,-,TRBJ1-3,TGTGCCAGCAGTTACGACAGGCGGGAGAGGGGCACCATATATTTT,CASSYDRRERGTIYF
TRBV19,-,-,TRBJ1-4,TGTGCCAGTAGAAGTCGGATGGGCGAAGCTGAAAAACTGTTTTTT,CASRSRMGEAEKLFF
TRBV9,-,-,TRBJ2-2,TGTGCCAGCAGCGACCCCCTGGGATTAGCGGAAGGGGAGCTGTTTTTT,CASSDPLGLAEGELFF
TRBV20-1,-,TRBD2,TRBJ2-1,TGCAGTGCTAGTCAGCGACTAGCGGGTTTCAATGAGCAGTTCTTC,CSASQRLAGFNEQFF
TRBV4-1,-,TRBD1,TRBJ2-7,TGCGCCAGCAGCCAGGAATTGACAGGGGGATCCTACGAGCAGTACTTC,CASSQELTGGSYEQYF
TRBV29-1,-,-,TRBJ1-2,TGCAGCGTACAAACAGGGCAGCGAGGCTACACCTTC,CSVQTGQRGYTF
TRBV10-3,once,TRBD1,TRBJ2-2,TGTGCCATCAGTGACGTGGCGACAGGGATGAACACCGGGGAGCTGTTTTTT,CAISDVATGMNTGELFF
TRBV7-8,once,-,TRBJ2-7,TGTGCCAGCAGCTTAAACTCCGCCTACGAGCAGTACTTC,CASSLNSAYEQYF
TRBV5-1,-,-,TRBJ1-2,TGCGCCAGCAGATCTGTCAGGGAGGGACCGGCCTTC,CASRSVREGPAF
TRBV19,-,TRBD1,TRBJ2-2,TGTGCCAGTAGTATCGATACAGGGGGCAACACCGGGGAGCTGTTTTTT,CASSIDTGGNTGELFF
TRBV7-9,-,TRBD1,TRBJ1-1,TGTGCCAGCTCTCAGGGGGAAGGGTGGCACACTGAAGCTTTCTTT,CASSQGEGWHTEAFF
TRBV3-1/TRBV3-2,once,TRBD1,TRBJ2-2,TGTGCCAGCAGCCACCCCGGGACAGGGACCGGGGAGCTGTTTTTT,CASSHPGTGTGELFF
TRBV7-8,-,-,TRBJ2-7,TGTGCCAGCAGCTTAGTGGGTCGACACGCCGGCGCCTACGAGCAGTACTTC,CASSLVGRHAGAYEQYF
TRBV12-3/TRBV12-4,few,-,TRBJ1-5,TGTGCCAGCACCTCTGTTAGTAACCAGCCCCAGCATTTT,CASTSVSNQPQHF
TRBV10-3,-,-,TRBJ2-7,TGTGCCATCAGAGACAGGTCATCGAACTCCTACGAGCAGTACTTC,CAIRDRSSNSYEQYF
TRBV7-8,-,-,TRBJ2-7,TGTGCCAGCAGCTTAGGTCTGGGCGGGACCCTCTCCTACGAGCAGTACTTC,CASSLGLGGTLSYEQYF
TRBV25-1,-,-,TRBJ1-2,TGTGCCAGCAGTGTCGCGGGAAACTATGGCTACACCTTC,CASSVAGNYGYTF
TRBV6-2/TRBV6-3,-,TRBD2,TRBJ2-7,TGTGCCAGCAGTTACGGGCTAGCGGGAGGGCGATACGAGCAGTACTTC,CASSYGLAGGRYEQYF